The table lists the clone carrying this T cell receptor beta chain with many counts. TCRdb independently ran MiXCR on the reads; one entry per CDR3 protein. The repertoire has about 80,000 distinct CDR3 sequences, 3% to 4.5% of them found once; the top ten carry over 4.5%. The sample is drawn from a study of T cell repertoires in cytomegalovirus infection. The CDR3 extends over 14 amino acids. Germline values: CDR1 MNHEY, CDR2 SVGAGI. After removal of 2 bases from V and 5 bases from J, the junction contained 4 bases not matched to a gene. This chain joins TRBV6-5 and TRBJ2-5; 8 nucleotides line up with TRBD1. The source material was PBMCs. The receptor was derived from a human donor in good health (CMV status not recorded). Some clones in this sample may be carry-over from other donors' samples. CDR3: CASSYQGARETQYF. The CDR3 coding sequence is TGTGCCAGCAGTTACCAGGGGGCGCGGGAGACCCAGTACTTC.